Detailed here is one TCR beta chain. Its antigen is not known. The PCR was carried out with 60 Vbeta primers and 13 Jbeta primers. TCRdb's table, derived via immunoSEQ multiplex PCR, lists solely in-frame clones and lacks some. In the table there are roughly 130,000 clones, just under 80% of which are singletons. The data stem from a study of cytomegalovirus exposure and HLA in healthy donors. Study at large: Within an early data release were 65 million to 90 million unique TCRs drawn from HLA-typed donors. Notes on the study in general: In a later analysis, several top co-occurrence clusters appeared linked to parvovirus B19, influenza, CMV and Epstein-Barr virus. Later analysis identified a missense DCLRE1C variant that was linked to TCR beta V- and J-gene trimming. The later analysis indicated that the majority of CMV-associated TCR beta chains appeared HLA-restricted.

Looked up from germline, CDR1 is KGHSH and CDR2 is LQKENI. The CDR3 sequence is 14 residues long. V lost 6 bases, J lost 11 bases, and 10 bases stayed unmatched. The chain has TRBV18 and TRBJ1-1; 12 positions agree with TRBD1. This TCR came from a woman aged 35 to 49 in good health and CMV-seronegative. Sequencing was carried out using PBMCs. CDR3: CASSPGQGASYAFF. CDR3 coding DNA: TGTGCCAGCTCCCCGGGACAGGGGGCTTCGTACGCTTTCTTT.